The entry below gives a single T cell receptor (beta chain) sequence along with its context. This specimen comes from a study of blood T cell repertoires in COVID-19. CDR1 is SEHNR, CDR2 FQNEAQ, per germline (reference sequence). Trimming left V 4 bases short and J 2 bases short, with 19 bases between. CDR3 length: 17 amino acids. This table comes from immunoSEQ multiplex PCR, and its TCRdb copy is limited to in-frame clones, with some not included. Among a few hundred thousand clones listed, 75% to 85% were seen once. Input material: peripheral blood. The gene calls are TRBV7-9 and TRBJ2-3; tentative D call: TRBD1 (5 bases). This clonotype was obtained from a man in his fifties or sixties with active or convalescent COVID-19. CDR3 nucleotide sequence: TGTGCCAGCAGCTCAGAGGTAGGGGTTCGGATCACAGATACGCAGTATTTT. Translating it yields CASSSEVGVRITDTQYF.